The text below deals with one TCR beta chain. Antigen: not known. This sample is drawn from a study of blood T cells in healthy people across ages. Study results and limitations: The study found more naive CD4+ cells and higher diversity in long-lived than aged donors.

Then a second PCR, running about 6 to 11 cycles, was carried out with a sample-barcoded 5' primer and a J-beta primer mix. A single record per CDR3 protein comes from TCRdb applying MiXCR to the 5' RACE reads. The sample has just under 750,000 distinct CDR3 sequences; 22% are singletons. Donors gave around 10 milliliters of peripheral blood apiece. The CDR3 sequence is 15 residues long. Per the germline V gene, CDR1 is SQVTM and CDR2 is ANQGSEA. The V and J ends lost 6 bases and 4 bases, in that order; junction bases with no gene match: 9. The sequenced material came from blood. The gene calls are TRBV29-1 and TRBJ2-2; 9 nucleotides line up with TRBD1. The clonotype originates from a man in his 70s in good health. The CDR3: CSVQLTGGGTGELFF. The CDR3 region has the DNA TGCAGCGTCCAACTTACAGGGGGCGGCACCGGGGAGCTGTTTTTT.